These 13 T cell receptor beta chains originate from one sample sequenced in a study of T cells in Graves' hyperthyroidism and ophthalmopathy (dated by TCRdb to between 2018 and 2020). The library was made by multiplex PCR. TCRdb lists the instrument as Illumina HiSeq 2000. Amplification of TCR beta CDR3 regions was carried out from RNA transcripts. The first round of RT-PCR for the TCR CDR3 was performed with the HTBI primer set and the Qiagen OneStep RT-PCR kit. TCRdb reprocessed the public reads (quality trimming at Q25 with fastp, clone calling with MiXCR) and kept in-frame beta chains. One record per CDR3 amino acid sequence lists the most common genes and DNA. For this sample there are approximately 430,000 distinct CDR3 sequences; 15% to 19% appear just once. The ten top clones hold around 7.7% of the sample. The sequencing sample was made of blood. Source of these receptors: a woman younger than 30 with Graves' hyperthyroidism.

This clonotype was observed at least ten times. J is TRBJ2-3 and V is TRBV6-1; a possible D gene is TRBD2 (7 bases). The V end was cut by 5 bases, the J end by 3 bases, with 12 bases between. The CDR3 is 14 amino acids. In germline, CDR1 is MNHNS, CDR2 SASEGT. CDR3 sequence (DNA): TGTGCCAGCAGTAACGGGGGGCAGACAGATACGCAGTATTTT. It codes for CASSNGGQTDTQYF.

Many counts were recorded for this clonotype. This chain uses TRBV12-3 or TRBV12-4 with TRBJ2-5; 9 bases line up with TRBD1. The CDR3 is 17 amino acids. The V gene end was trimmed by 6 bases and the J gene end by 0 bases; junction bases not matched to a gene: 11. This chain's CDR3 is CASSSDPTGGYQETQYF. The DNA of the CDR3 is TGTGCCAGCAGCTCAGACCCGACAGGGGGGTACCAAGAGACCCAGTACTTC.

At least ten counts were recorded for this clonotype. The chain combines TRBV7-8 with TRBJ2-7; 9 bases match TRBD1. CDR3 size: 15 residues. The V and J ends lost 5 bases and 2 bases, in that order; junction bases with no gene match: 7. Germline assignment: CDR1 SGHVS and CDR2 FQNEAQ. The CDR3 here is CASSKGQGSTYEQYF. The CDR3 coding sequence is TGTGCCAGCAGCAAGGGACAGGGTTCTACCTACGAGCAGTACTTC.

This clonotype was detected many times. The chain couples TRBV9 to TRBJ2-3; maybe TRBD1 (5 bases). Germline lookup yields CDR1 SGDLS and CDR2 YYNGEE. V was shortened by 0 bases and J by 2 bases, with 7 bases between the two germline ends. The CDR3 covers 14 residues. CDR3 DNA: TGTGCCAGCAGCGTAGGGGGCGTCACAGATACGCAGTATTTT. Translating gives CASSVGGVTDTQYF. Combining the CDR3 with reference TRBV9 and TRBJ2-3 gives the whole variable domain DSGVTQTPKHLITATGQRVTLRCSPRSGDLSVYWYQQSLDQGLQFLIQYYNGEERAKGNILERFSAQQFPDLHSELNLSSLELGDSALYFCASSVGGVTDTQYFGPGTRLTVL.

This chain uses TRBV18 with TRBJ2-5, with 8 bases aligning to TRBD2. This CDR3 spans 15 amino acids. The germline V gene has CDR1 KGHSH and CDR2 LQKENI. The trim removed 6 bases at V and 1 base at J, leaving 7 bases unmatched. The DNA of the CDR3 is TGTGCCAGCTCCCGTGAACTAGCGGCCCAAGAGACCCAGTACTTC. Translation: CASSRELAAQETQYF.

V usage is TRBV5-1 and J usage is TRBJ1-2, with a tentative D call TRBD1 (5 bases). The CDR3 loop spans 17 amino acids. V was clipped by 0 bases and J by 2 bases, with 17 bases between them. The germline gives CDR1 SGHRS, CDR2 YFSETQ. CDR3 residues: CASSLAIMGRLNYGYTF. The CDR3, as DNA: TGCGCCAGCAGCTTGGCCATAATGGGACGGTTAAACTATGGCTACACCTTC.

This clonotype was seen at least ten times. The chain carries TRBV24-1 and TRBJ2-7, with no clear D. Trimming removed 5 bases from V and 0 bases from J, with 25 bases in between. CDR3 size: 19 residues. Germline assignment: CDR1 KGHDR and CDR2 SFDVKD. Written as DNA, the CDR3 is TGTGCCACCAGTGGTAGTGAGATCAAGGCTTACTTACCCTCCTACGAGCAGTACTTC. Translating gives CATSGSEIKAYLPSYEQYF.

Notes on this clonotype: A much larger clone differs from this one at a single base, so this may be a read error. V and J are TRBV6-2 or TRBV6-3 and TRBJ2-3; 7 bases match TRBD2. The germline gives CDR1 MNHEY, CDR2 SVGEGT. V was pared by 5 bases and J by 0 bases, with 8 bases of the junction left unmatched. The CDR3 extends over 16 amino acids. This CDR3 is CASSAGFGRSTDTQYF. The CDR3 coding sequence is TGTGCCAGCAGTGCCGGGTTCGGGAGGAGCACAGATACGCAGTATTTT.

In this sample, this clonotype turned up many times. The chain is built from TRBV11-2 and TRBJ2-1, with D perhaps TRBD2 (5 bases). V lost 4 bases, J lost 10 bases, and 20 bases lay in between. The CDR3 runs 15 residues. Germline loops: CDR1 SGHAT, CDR2 FQNNGV. CDR3 in amino acids: CASSYRGGPSGEQFF. Written as DNA, the CDR3 is TGTGCCAGCAGCTATAGAGGCGGGCCCTCGGGGGAGCAGTTCTTC.

This clonotype was found many times. The chain joins TRBV12-3 or TRBV12-4 to TRBJ1-4, with TRBD1 matching 7 bases. The CDR3 consists of 14 residues. V was pared by 6 bases and J by 4 bases, with 5 bases of the junction left unmatched. CDR3 protein: CASRPGQINEKLFF. The CDR3 DNA is TGTGCCAGCAGGCCGGGACAGATTAATGAAAAACTGTTTTTT.

The gene calls are TRBV18 and TRBJ2-7; D perhaps matches TRBD2 (5 bases). The V end was cut by 8 bases, the J end by 2 bases, with 13 bases between. This CDR3 has 13 residues. In germline, CDR1 is KGHSH, CDR2 LQKENI. The CDR3 DNA follows: TGTGCCAGCATCGACCGGGATCCCTACGAGCAGTACTTC. Protein sequence: CASIDRDPYEQYF.

The sample holds many counts of this clonotype. The V and J genes are TRBV7-9 and TRBJ2-1; 9 positions agree with TRBD2. There are 17 residues in the CDR3. Trimming removed 2 bases from V and 8 bases from J; junction bases left unmatched: 13. The germline CDR1 and CDR2 sequences are SEHNR and FQNEAQ (reference sequence). The DNA for the CDR3 is TGTGCCAGCAGCTTACCAGAGACCACCCTAGCGGGATATGAGCAGTTCTTC. Translated, it gives CASSLPETTLAGYEQFF.

The table lists this clonotype with many counts. The chain links TRBV12-3 or TRBV12-4 to TRBJ1-1; D is ambiguous. The CDR3 has 15 amino acids. V was clipped by 4 bases and J by 1 base, with 13 bases between them. The CDR3 sequence is CASSSEPAPNTEAFF. In nucleotides, the CDR3 is TGTGCCAGCAGTTCTGAACCGGCGCCGAACACTGAAGCTTTCTTT.